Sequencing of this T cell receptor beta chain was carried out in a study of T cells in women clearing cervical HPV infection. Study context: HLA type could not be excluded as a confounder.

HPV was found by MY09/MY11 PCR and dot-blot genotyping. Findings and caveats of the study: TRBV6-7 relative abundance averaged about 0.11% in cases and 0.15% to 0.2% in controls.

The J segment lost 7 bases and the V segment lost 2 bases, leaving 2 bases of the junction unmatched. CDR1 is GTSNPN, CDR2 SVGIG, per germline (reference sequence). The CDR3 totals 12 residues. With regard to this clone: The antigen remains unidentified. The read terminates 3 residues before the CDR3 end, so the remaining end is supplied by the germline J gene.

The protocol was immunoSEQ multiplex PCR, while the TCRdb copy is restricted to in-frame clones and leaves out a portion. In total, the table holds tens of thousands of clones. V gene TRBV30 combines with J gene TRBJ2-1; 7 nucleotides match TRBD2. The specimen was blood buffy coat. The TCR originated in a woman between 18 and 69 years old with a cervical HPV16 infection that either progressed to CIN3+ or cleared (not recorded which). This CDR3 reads CAWSWEGNEQFF. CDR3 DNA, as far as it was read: TGTGCCTGGAGTTGGGAGGGGAATGAG.